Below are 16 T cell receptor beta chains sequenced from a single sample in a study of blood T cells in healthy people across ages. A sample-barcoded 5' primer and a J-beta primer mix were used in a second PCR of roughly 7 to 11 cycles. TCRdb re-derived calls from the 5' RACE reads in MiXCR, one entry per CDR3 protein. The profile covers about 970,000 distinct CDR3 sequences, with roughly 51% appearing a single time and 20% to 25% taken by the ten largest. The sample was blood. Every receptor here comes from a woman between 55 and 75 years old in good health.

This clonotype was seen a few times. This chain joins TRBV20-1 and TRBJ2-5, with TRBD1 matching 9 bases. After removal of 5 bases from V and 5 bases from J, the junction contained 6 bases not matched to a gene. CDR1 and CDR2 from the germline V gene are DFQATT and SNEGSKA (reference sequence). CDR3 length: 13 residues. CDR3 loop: CSAPGQGKETQYF. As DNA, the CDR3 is TGCAGTGCTCCCGGACAGGGGAAGGAGACCCAGTACTTC.

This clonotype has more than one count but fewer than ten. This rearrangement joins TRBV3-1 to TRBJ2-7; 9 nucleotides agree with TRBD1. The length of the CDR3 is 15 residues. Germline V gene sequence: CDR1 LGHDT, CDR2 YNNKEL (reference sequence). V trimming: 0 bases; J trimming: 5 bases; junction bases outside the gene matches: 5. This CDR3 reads CASSQDRTGVNEQYF. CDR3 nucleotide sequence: TGTGCCAGCAGCCAAGACAGGACAGGGGTCAACGAGCAGTACTTC.

This CDR3 is CASSAGNYEQYF. The CDR3 DNA sequence: TGTGCCAGCAGCGCCGGGAACTACGAGCAGTACTTC. The chain combines TRBV9 with TRBJ2-7, with D tentatively TRBD2 (5 bases). This CDR3 comprises 12 residues. Germline V gene sequence: CDR1 SGDLS, CDR2 YYNGEE. V lost 3 bases and J lost 3, with 7 bases in between.

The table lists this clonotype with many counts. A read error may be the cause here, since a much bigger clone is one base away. The CDR3 nucleotides read TGTGCCAGCGCCCACTCGCGGGAGTTAAATGAGCAGTACTTC. The encoded protein is CASAHSRELNEQYF. V and J are TRBV6-1 and TRBJ2-5, with 7 nucleotides matching TRBD2. Looked up from germline, CDR1 is MNHNS and CDR2 is SASEGT. V gave up 8 bases and J gave up 11 bases; unmatched junction bases: 17. This CDR3 has 14 amino acids.

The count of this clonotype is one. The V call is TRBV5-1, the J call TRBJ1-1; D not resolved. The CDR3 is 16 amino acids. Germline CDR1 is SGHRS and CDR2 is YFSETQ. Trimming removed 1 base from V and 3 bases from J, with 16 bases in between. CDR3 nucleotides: TGCGCCAGCAGCTTGTTCTCCGGGTTTCAGGACACTGAAGCTTTCTTT. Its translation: CASSLFSGFQDTEAFF.

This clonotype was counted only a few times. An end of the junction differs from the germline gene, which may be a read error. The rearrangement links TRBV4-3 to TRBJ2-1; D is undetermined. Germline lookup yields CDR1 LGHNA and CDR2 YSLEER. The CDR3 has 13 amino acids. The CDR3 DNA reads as TGCGCCAGTAGCCAAGGGTGGGAAAGTGAGCAGTTCTTC. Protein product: CASSQGWESEQFF.

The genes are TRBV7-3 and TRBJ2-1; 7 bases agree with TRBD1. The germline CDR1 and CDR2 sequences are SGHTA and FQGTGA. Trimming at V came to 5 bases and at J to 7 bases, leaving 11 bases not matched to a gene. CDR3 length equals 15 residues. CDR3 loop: CASSEVTGPGNEQFF. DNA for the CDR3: TGTGCCAGCAGCGAGGTGACAGGGCCGGGAAATGAGCAGTTCTTC.

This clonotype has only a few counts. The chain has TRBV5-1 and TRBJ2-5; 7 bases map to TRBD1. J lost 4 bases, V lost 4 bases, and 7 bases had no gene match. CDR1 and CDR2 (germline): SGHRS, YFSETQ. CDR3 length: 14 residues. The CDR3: CASSPRDSRETQYF. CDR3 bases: TGCGCCAGCAGCCCAAGGGACAGCCGAGAGACCCAGTACTTC.

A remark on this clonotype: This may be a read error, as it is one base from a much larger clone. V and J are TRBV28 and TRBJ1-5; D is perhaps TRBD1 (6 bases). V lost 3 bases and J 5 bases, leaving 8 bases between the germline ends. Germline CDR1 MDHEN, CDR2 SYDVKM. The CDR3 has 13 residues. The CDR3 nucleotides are TGTGCCAGCAGTTTGTACAGGGATCAGCCCCAGCATTTT. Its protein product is CASSLYRDQPQHF.

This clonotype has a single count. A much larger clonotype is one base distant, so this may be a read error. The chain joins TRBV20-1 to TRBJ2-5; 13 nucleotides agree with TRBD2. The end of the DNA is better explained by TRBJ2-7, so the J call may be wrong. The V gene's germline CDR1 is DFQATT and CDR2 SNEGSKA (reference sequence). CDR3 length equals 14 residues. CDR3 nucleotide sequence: TGCAGTGCCAAGGGGACTAGCGGGACCTACGAGCAGTACTTC. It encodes CSAKGTSGTYEQYF.

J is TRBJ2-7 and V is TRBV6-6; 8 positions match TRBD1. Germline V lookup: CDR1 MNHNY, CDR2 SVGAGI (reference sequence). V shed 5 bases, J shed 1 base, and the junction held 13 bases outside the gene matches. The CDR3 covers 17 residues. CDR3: CASSPSFGQGLSYEQYF. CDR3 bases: TGTGCCAGCAGTCCATCATTCGGACAGGGTCTTTCCTACGAGCAGTACTTC.

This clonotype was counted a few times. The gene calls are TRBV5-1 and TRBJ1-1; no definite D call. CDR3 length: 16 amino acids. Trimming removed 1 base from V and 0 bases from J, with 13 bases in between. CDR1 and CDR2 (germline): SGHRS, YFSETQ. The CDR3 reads CASSLTRETLNTEAFF. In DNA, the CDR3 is TGCGCCAGCAGCTTGACGAGGGAGACTTTGAACACTGAAGCTTTCTTT.

DNA of the CDR3: TGTGCCAGCAGTTTAGAGGTCCTCCAAGAGACCCAGTACTTC. Translated, it gives CASSLEVLQETQYF. The chain joins TRBV28 to TRBJ2-5; no definite D call. The ends were cut back, 2 bases at V and 1 base at J, with 8 bases in the middle. Germline V gene sequence: CDR1 MDHEN, CDR2 SYDVKM. This CDR3 comprises 14 residues.

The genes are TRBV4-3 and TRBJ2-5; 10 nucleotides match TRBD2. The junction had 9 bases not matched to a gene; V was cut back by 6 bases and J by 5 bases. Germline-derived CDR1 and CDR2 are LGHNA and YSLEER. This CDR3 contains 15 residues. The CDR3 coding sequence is TGCGCCAGCAGTTCGATGGCTAGCGGGAGTGAGACCCAGTACTTC. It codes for CASSSMASGSETQYF.

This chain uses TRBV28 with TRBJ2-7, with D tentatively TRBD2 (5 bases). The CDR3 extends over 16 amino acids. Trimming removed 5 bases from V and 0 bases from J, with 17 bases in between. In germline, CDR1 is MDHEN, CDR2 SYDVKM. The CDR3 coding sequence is TGTGCCAGCAGTCCGCCGCCGGGGTCTATCTCCTACGAGCAGTACTTC. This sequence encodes CASSPPPGSISYEQYF.

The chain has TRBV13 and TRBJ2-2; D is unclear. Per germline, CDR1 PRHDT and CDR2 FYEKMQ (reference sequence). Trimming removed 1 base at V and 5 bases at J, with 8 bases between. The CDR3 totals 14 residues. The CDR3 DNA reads TGTGCCAGCAGCTTAGAGAGCGTTACCGGGGAGCTGTTTTTT. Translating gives CASSLESVTGELFF.